This TCR beta chain was retrieved from a study of blood T cell repertoires in COVID-19. The V gene's germline CDR1 is SEHNR and CDR2 FQNEAQ (reference sequence). V shed 4 bases, J shed 6 bases, and the junction held 11 bases outside the gene matches. The CDR3 covers 15 residues. In the original workflow: By means of reference gene primer amplification, nucleated cell counts were estimated. Method: immunoSEQ multiplex PCR; TCRdb's copy keeps in-frame clones and lacks some. V and J calls and clone size come straight from that table; D and trimming were deduced from the DNA. The sample shows about 53,000 clones, roughly 79% of them seen only once.

This chain connects TRBV7-9 to TRBJ2-5; 7 bases fit TRBD1. Sequenced sample: peripheral blood. This sequence was found in a human donor in a cohort sampled during active COVID-19. Here the CDR3 reads CASSYNNDREKTQYF. The CDR3 DNA is TGTGCCAGCAGCTACAACAACGACAGGGAGAAGACCCAGTACTTC.